This T cell receptor beta chain was obtained from a study of cytomegalovirus exposure and HLA in healthy donors. General study results and limits: Other equally common chains were less clonally expanded than HLA-associated TCR beta chains, a later analysis showed. Information on immune exposure was restricted to one variable (CMV serostatus). Apparent HLA restriction characterized most CMV-associated TCR beta chains in a later analysis. Presence/absence results assume similar sequencing depth per donor, which may not hold.

The study ran its PCR with 60 Vbeta and 13 Jbeta primers. Generated by immunoSEQ multiplex PCR, the TCRdb table keeps only in-frame clones and is missing some. This table holds roughly 110,000 clones, about 75% found once. Germline CDR1 reads MDHEN; CDR2 reads SYDVKM. This CDR3 spans 16 amino acids. V shed 8 bases, J shed 4 bases, and the junction held 13 bases outside the gene matches. About this clone itself: Its antigen is undetermined.

The sequence was obtained from a male donor in good health and CMV-seropositive. The sample was PBMCs. V gene TRBV28 combines with J gene TRBJ2-2; the match to TRBD1 covers 7 bases. Here the CDR3 DNA reads TGTGCCAGCGGGGAGACAGGGATTCAGGGCACCGGGGAGCTGTTTTTT. Encoded protein: CASGETGIQGTGELFF.